These 21 T cell receptor beta chains share one sample of origin, sequenced in a study of blood T cell repertoires in COVID-19. Some clones are missing from TCRdb's copy, which holds only in-frame ones; the method was immunoSEQ multiplex PCR. This sample has around 38,000 clones, with 70% to 90% found just once. Source material: peripheral blood. Source of these receptors: a man in his fifties or sixties with COVID-19, enrolled during active disease.

The CDR3 sequence: CASSPLGAGDGEQYF. In nucleotides, the CDR3 is TGTGCCAGCAGCCCCTTGGGAGCGGGAGACGGCGAGCAGTACTTC. V and J are TRBV7-6 and TRBJ2-7, with 8 bases fitting TRBD2. The CDR3 extends over 15 amino acids. J was trimmed by 6 bases and V by 5 bases; bases with no gene match: 12. Germline loops: CDR1 SGHVS, CDR2 FNYEAQ.

The J gene is TRBJ1-1, the V gene TRBV29-1, with 10 bases identical to TRBD1. This CDR3 has 16 residues. V was pared by 7 bases and J by 1 base, with 12 bases of the junction left unmatched. CDR1 is SQVTM and CDR2 is ANQGSEA in the germline V gene. CDR3 nucleotides: TGCAGCGCCGAGGGTGGGACAGGGGCGAGGAACACTGAAGCTTTCTTT. Translated, it gives CSAEGGTGARNTEAFF.

This sequence joins TRBV10-2 and TRBJ1-1; maybe TRBD1 (6 bases). CDR3 size: 13 residues. CDR1 is WSHSY and CDR2 is SAAADI in the germline V gene. The V end lost 8 bases, the J end lost 11 bases, and 21 bases lay between the germline ends. The CDR3 region is CASRGAGPSQAFF. The CDR3 DNA reads TGCGCCAGCCGGGGGGCAGGGCCGAGTCAGGCTTTCTTT.

J is TRBJ1-1 and V is TRBV7-3, with 7 bases lining up with TRBD1. V shed 5 bases, J shed 4 bases, and the junction held 7 bases outside the gene matches. CDR1 is SGHTA and CDR2 is FQGTGA in the germline V gene. There are 14 residues in the CDR3. The CDR3 loop reads CASSKTTGATEAFF. The CDR3 DNA reads TGTGCCAGCAGCAAAACCACAGGGGCCACTGAAGCTTTCTTT.

This clone appeared once. The rearrangement uses TRBV6-5 and TRBJ1-1; D gene uncertain. Germline CDR1 is MNHEY and CDR2 is SVGAGI. The CDR3 has 14 residues. V was shortened by 0 bases and J by 5 bases, with 10 bases between the two germline ends. The CDR3 is CASSYSVTGTEAFF. CDR3 coding DNA: TGTGCCAGCAGTTACTCGGTAACGGGGACTGAAGCTTTCTTT.

In this sample, this clone turned up once. The V call is TRBV4-2, the J call TRBJ2-4, with 7 positions matching TRBD1. Germline values: CDR1 LGHNA, CDR2 YNFKEQ. Unmatched junction bases numbered 17, after V lost 0 bases and J lost 6 bases. The CDR3 totals 19 residues. DNA for the CDR3: TGTGCCAGCAGCCAAGATTCGGGAAGGGACAGACTAAACACAAACATTCAGTACTTC. Protein product: CASSQDSGRDRLNTNIQYF.

In DNA form, the CDR3 reads TGTGCCTGGACGACAGGAAAATCGGTCTACGAGCAGTACTTC. Its translation: CAWTTGKSVYEQYF. The chain combines TRBV30 with TRBJ2-7, with D possibly TRBD1 on 6 matching bases. The CDR3 consists of 14 residues. Germline V gene lookup returns CDR1 GTSNPN and CDR2 SVGIG (reference sequence). V was clipped by 4 bases and J by 3 bases, with 16 bases between them.

The genes are TRBV9 and TRBJ1-1, with TRBD1 matching over 8 bases. V lost 0 bases to trimming and J lost 4 bases; unmatched junction nucleotides: 2. The CDR3 has 14 amino acids. Germline V gene data show CDR1 as SGDLS and CDR2 as YYNGEE. CDR3 sequence (DNA): TGTGCCAGCAGCGTAGGACAGGGGAGCACTGAAGCTTTCTTT. It translates to CASSVGQGSTEAFF.

This chain links TRBV29-1 with TRBJ2-7; 9 nucleotides line up with TRBD2. Germline CDR1 SQVTM, CDR2 ANQGSEA. J was trimmed by 0 bases and V by 4 bases; bases with no gene match: 4. The CDR3 is 14 residues long. The CDR3 DNA sequence: TGCAGCGTTGGACTAGCGGAAAGCTCCTACGAGCAGTACTTC. Protein product: CSVGLAESSYEQYF.

V and J are TRBV5-1 and TRBJ2-7, with TRBD2 matching 11 bases. The CDR3 is made up of 14 amino acids. The trim removed 4 bases at V and 5 bases at J, leaving 5 bases unmatched. CDR1 is SGHRS and CDR2 is YFSETQ in the germline V gene. CDR3 sequence: CASSPPLAGDEQYF. The CDR3 bases are TGCGCCAGCAGCCCCCCACTAGCGGGAGACGAGCAGTACTTC.

The chain links TRBV2 to TRBJ2-5, with a possible D match to TRBD2 (6 bases). V lost 5 bases and J lost 5, with 18 bases in between. The germline gives CDR1 SNHLY, CDR2 FYNNEI. The CDR3 runs 15 residues. CDR3 sequence (DNA): TGTGCCAGCAGTAAGGACCGGGAGAGGAGTGAGACCCAGTACTTC. This sequence encodes CASSKDRERSETQYF.

In its sample, this clone was seen once. The chain is built from TRBV10-3 and TRBJ2-5, with TRBD1 matching over 12 bases. After removal of 8 bases from V and 4 bases from J, the junction contained 5 bases not matched to a gene. This CDR3 has 14 residues. The V gene's germline CDR1 is ENHRY and CDR2 SYGVKD. Here the CDR3 DNA reads TGTGCCATCGGGGACAGGGGGCATGGAGAGACCCAGTACTTC. Translating gives CAIGDRGHGETQYF.

This clone was detected a few times. The chain joins TRBV19 to TRBJ1-4; D might be TRBD1 (6 bases). This CDR3 has 15 amino acids. Germline V gives CDR1 LNHDA, CDR2 SQIVND (reference sequence). Trimming took 5 bases from V and 7 from J, leaving 17 bases between them. In DNA, the CDR3 is TGTGCCAGTAGTCCGCCCGCGGGGGGGCGTGAAAAACTGTTTTTT. Amino acids: CASSPPAGGREKLFF. Full variable domain (missing parts from reference TRBV19 and TRBJ1-4): DGGITQSPKYLFRKEGQNVTLSCEQNLNHDAMYWYRQDPGQGLRLIYYSQIVNDFQKGDIAEGYSVSREKKESFPLTVTSAQKNPTAFYLCASSPPAGGREKLFFGSGTQLSVL.

V is TRBV2 and J is TRBJ1-2; 8 bases fit TRBD1. This CDR3 has 17 residues. Germline CDR1 reads SNHLY; CDR2 reads FYNNEI. The V and J ends lost 3 bases and 0 bases, in that order; junction bases with no gene match: 9. The CDR3 nucleotides read TGTGCCAGCAGTGACGGGCAGGGGGCACGAACTAACTATGGCTACACCTTC. Its translation is CASSDGQGARTNYGYTF.

Only a few counts were recorded for this clone. In DNA, the CDR3 is TGTGCCAGCAGCTTAAACAGGCTTAATGAGCAGTTCTTC. Residues: CASSLNRLNEQFF. V is TRBV11-2 and J is TRBJ2-1; a weak D match, TRBD1 (5 bases). The CDR3 contains 13 residues. V dropped 2 bases and J dropped 7 bases, with 9 bases sitting between them. Per germline, CDR1 SGHAT and CDR2 FQNNGV. Based on the CDR3 plus reference TRBV11-2 and TRBJ2-1, the full variable domain is EAGVAQSPRYKIIEKRQSVAFWCNPISGHATLYWYQQILGQGPKLLIQFQNNGVVDDSQLPKDRFSAERLKGVDSTLKIQPAKLEDSAVYLCASSLNRLNEQFFGPGTRLTVL.

This clone appeared a single time. The CDR3 loop is CASSNGQGLNTEAFF. The CDR3 DNA is TGTGCCAGTAGTAATGGACAGGGGCTGAACACTGAAGCTTTCTTT. The V call is TRBV19, the J call TRBJ1-1; 9 bases are shared with TRBD1. The CDR3 totals 15 residues. V lost 4 bases to trimming and J lost 0 bases; unmatched junction nucleotides: 3. The germline V gene encodes CDR1 LNHDA and CDR2 SQIVND (reference sequence).

V gene TRBV6-1 combines with J gene TRBJ2-7, with 8 bases matching TRBD1. After removal of 2 bases from V and 2 bases from J, the junction contained 5 bases not matched to a gene. This CDR3 is built from 15 residues. Germline-derived CDR1 and CDR2 are MNHNS and SASEGT. The CDR3 protein is CASSEPGQATYEQYF. DNA for the CDR3: TGTGCCAGCAGTGAACCGGGACAGGCAACCTACGAGCAGTACTTC.

The chain combines TRBV2 with TRBJ2-3, with 14 bases aligning to TRBD2. V was pared by 5 bases and J by 1 base, with 11 bases of the junction left unmatched. Germline V lookup: CDR1 SNHLY, CDR2 FYNNEI. CDR3 length equals 19 residues. Here the CDR3 reads CASSTTGTSGRGGTDTQYF. CDR3 nucleotides: TGTGCCAGCAGTACTACCGGGACTAGCGGGAGAGGAGGCACAGATACGCAGTATTTT.

This chain joins TRBV12-5 and TRBJ2-7; TRBD1 matches at 8 bases. CDR3 length: 15 amino acids. Germline loops: CDR1 LGHNT, CDR2 FRNRAP. The V gene end was trimmed by 6 bases and the J gene end by 1 base; junction bases not matched to a gene: 8. CDR3 in amino acids: CASGPPGQASYEQYF. CDR3 DNA sequence: TGTGCTAGTGGACCGCCGGGACAGGCATCCTACGAGCAGTACTTC.

The rearrangement links TRBV30 to TRBJ2-1, with D tentatively TRBD1 (6 bases). Germline CDR1 reads GTSNPN; CDR2 reads SVGIG (reference sequence). This CDR3 comprises 16 residues. Trimming cost V 5 bases and J 0 bases, with 17 bases left between them. The chain's CDR3 is CAWEKQGFTSYNEQFF. In DNA, the CDR3 is TGTGCCTGGGAAAAACAGGGATTCACCTCCTACAATGAGCAGTTCTTC. Complete variable domain (other parts from reference TRBV30 and TRBJ2-1): SQTIHQWPATLVQPVGSPLSLECTVEGTSNPNLYWYRQAAGRGLQLLFYSVGIGQISSEVPQNLSASRPQDRQFILSSKKLLLSDSGFYLCAWEKQGFTSYNEQFFGPGTRLTVL.

The genes are TRBV5-1 and TRBJ2-3; 7 nucleotides align to TRBD1. Germline trimming cut 7 bases from V and 0 bases from J; bases unmatched to any gene: 8. CDR3 length: 15 residues. The germline gives CDR1 SGHRS, CDR2 YFSETQ. Written as DNA, the CDR3 is TGCGCCAGCCGCAGGGACAGCTCTAGCACAGATACGCAGTATTTT. This translates into CASRRDSSSTDTQYF.